The rows below give T cell receptor beta chains drawn from one sample of a study of breast tumors, draining lymph nodes, adjacent tissues. TCRdb re-called the multiplex PCR reads through MiXCR, storing one row per CDR3 protein. In the table there are about 270,000 distinct CDR3 sequences, 30% of which are singletons. Sequenced sample: axillary lymph node tissue. The receptors derive from a female donor with breast cancer. Some clones in this sample may be carry-over from other donors' samples. Each CDR3 is given with its conserved first and last residue. The order of the fields is D gene, V gene, J gene, clone size, CDR3 DNA, CDR3 protein. The D gene is left open where the match is weak. Clone size is stated in some rows and not others, as once, few, many or a class when expanded.

-	TRBV28	TRBJ2-3	few	TGTGCCAGCAGTCCCAGGATGGATACGCAGTATTTT	CASSPRMDTQYF
-	TRBV30	TRBJ2-2	few	TGTGCCTGGAGTGTATGGCGGAACACCGGGGAGCTGTTTTTT	CAWSVWRNTGELFF
-	TRBV9	TRBJ2-7	many	TGTGCCAGCAGCGTATCAGGGCGGGCCTACGAGCAGTACTTC	CASSVSGRAYEQYF
-	TRBV27	TRBJ1-2	-	TGTGCCAGCAGTTTATCTGGGTTCGATGGCTACACCTTC	CASSLSGFDGYTF
-	TRBV18	TRBJ2-1	few	TGTGCCAGCTCACCACCGTGGGGCGGCGGAGGGCGTCTGTTCTTC	CASSPPWGGGGRLFF
-	TRBV7-6	TRBJ2-7	many	TGTGCCAGCAGCTCAGAGACAGGCACGGGGTCCTACGAGCAGTACTTC	CASSSETGTGSYEQYF
TRBD2	TRBV29-1	TRBJ2-1	many	TGCAGCGTCCCGCTAGCGGGAGGGAAAAGGGATAGTGAGCAGTTCTTC	CSVPLAGGKRDSEQFF
-	TRBV5-6	TRBJ1-4	-	TGTGCCAGCAGCCATACCCCGACAGAATCCGAAAAACTGTTTTTT	CASSHTPTESEKLFF
-	TRBV2	TRBJ1-5	-	TGTGCCAGCAGAGAGTCAAGCAACAAGCCCCAGCATTTT	CASRESSNKPQHF
TRBD2	TRBV20-1	TRBJ2-3	many	TGCAGTTATAGCGGGAGTGGAACAGATACGCAGTATTTT	CSYSGSGTDTQYF
-	TRBV30	TRBJ2-1	few	TGTGCCTGGAGTGACCCAGGACTGTCTGAGCAGTTCTTC	CAWSDPGLSEQFF
-	TRBV6-5	TRBJ2-6	few	TGTGCCAGCACCCCGGCGTCTGGGGCCAACGTCCTGACTTTC	CASTPASGANVLTF
TRBD1	TRBV19	TRBJ2-3	many	TGTGCCAGTAGTAGGCCCGGGACAGAGTTCACAGATACGCAGTATTTT	CASSRPGTEFTDTQYF
-	TRBV4-1	TRBJ1-5	many	TGCGCCAGCAGCCAAGATGGGGTGGGGCAGCCCCAGCATTTT	CASSQDGVGQPQHF
-	TRBV7-8	TRBJ2-5	many	TGTGCCAGCAGCTTCCCATGGGGCCAAGAGACCCAGTACTTC	CASSFPWGQETQYF
-	TRBV6-2/TRBV6-3	TRBJ2-5	few	TGTGCCAGCAGTTACTCCTCCAGCGCTCAAGAGACCCAGTACTTC	CASSYSSSAQETQYF
-	TRBV6-6	TRBJ1-4	many	TGTGCCAGCAGTTCGGGCAGGGATTTAGGTGAAAAACTGTTTTTT	CASSSGRDLGEKLFF
-	TRBV10-3	TRBJ1-5	-	TGTGCTAGCGCTCAGGGGTATCAGCCCCAGCATTTT	CASAQGYQPQHF
TRBD1	TRBV20-1	TRBJ2-3	-	TGCAGTGCCTCGACAGGGAGAGGGGGTACGCAGTATTTT	CSASTGRGGTQYF
-	TRBV20-1	TRBJ2-7	many	TGCAGTGCAAAAGATCCCTACGAGCAGTACTTC	CSAKDPYEQYF
-	TRBV6-6	TRBJ1-6	many	TGTGCCAGCAGTTACGAGAGCTCCTATAATTCACCCCTCCACTTT	CASSYESSYNSPLHF
TRBD2	TRBV7-2	TRBJ2-2	many	TGTGCCAGCAGTCCAGAGGCTAGCGGGAGGGAGACCGGGGAGCTGTTTTTT	CASSPEASGRETGELFF
-	TRBV9	TRBJ2-7	many	TGTGCCAGCAGCGTCTTTGGAGAGGGGACCTACGAGCAGTACTTC	CASSVFGEGTYEQYF
-	TRBV7-3	TRBJ1-2	many	TGTGCCAGCAGCCCCCAGGCAGGGGTTACCTATGGCTACACCTTC	CASSPQAGVTYGYTF
-	TRBV6-6	TRBJ1-6	-	TGTGCCAGCAGCGATAATAATTCACCCCTCCACTTT	CASSDNNSPLHF
-	TRBV7-6	TRBJ1-6	many	TGTGCCAGCAGCTTAGGGTCGGGCTCCCTCCACTTT	CASSLGSGSLHF